This entry lists 10 T cell receptor beta chains sequenced from one sample in a study of blood T cell repertoires in COVID-19. TCRdb's copy holds only in-frame clones and misses some; the assay was immunoSEQ multiplex PCR. The data hold under 200,000 clones, with about 85% observed a single time. Sequencing was done on a sample of peripheral blood. These receptors all come from a man in his fifties or sixties with active or convalescent COVID-19.

The rearrangement links TRBV6-5 to TRBJ2-7, with 9 bases lining up with TRBD1. V dropped 6 bases and J dropped 4; count of bases not matched to a gene: 10. CDR1 and CDR2 from the germline V gene are MNHEY and SVGAGI. The CDR3 extends over 15 amino acids. Here the CDR3 reads CASSLSWDREYEQYF. The CDR3 DNA follows: TGTGCCAGCAGCCTCAGTTGGGACAGGGAGTACGAGCAGTACTTC.

V is TRBV19 and J is TRBJ2-7; 9 bases fit TRBD1. V lost 3 bases to trimming and J lost 1 base; unmatched junction nucleotides: 1. The CDR3 sequence is 14 residues long. Germline V gene data show CDR1 as LNHDA and CDR2 as SQIVND (reference sequence). This CDR3 reads CASSIGTGSYEQYF. DNA for the CDR3: TGTGCCAGTAGTATCGGGACAGGGTCCTACGAGCAGTACTTC.

The chain has TRBV6-5 and TRBJ1-1; D ambiguous. The V gene's germline CDR1 is MNHEY and CDR2 SVGAGI. This CDR3 spans 13 amino acids. V lost 5 bases and J lost 1, with 8 bases in between. The CDR3, as DNA: TGTGCCAGCAGTCCAGGTCGGAACACTGAAGCTTTCTTT. It translates to CASSPGRNTEAFF.

CDR3 amino acids: CASSLGVYEQYF. CDR3 bases: TGTGCCAGCAGCTTGGGCGTCTACGAGCAGTACTTC. The chain employs TRBV5-5 and TRBJ2-7; D not certain. The CDR3 has 12 residues. Deletions cut 0 bases from V and 3 bases from J, with 4 bases between. The germline CDR1 and CDR2 sequences are SGHKS and YYEKEE (reference sequence).

The chain employs TRBV21-1 and TRBJ1-5; TRBD1, the table's D call, was not compared with the DNA. TRBV21-1 is tagged as a pseudogene. The CDR3 sequence is 18 residues long. The CDR3 loop reads CASSKSVTGGSSNQPQHF. DNA for the CDR3: TGTGCCAGCAGCAAATCAGTGACAGGGGGGTCTAGCAATCAGCCCCAGCATTTT.

The table lists this clone with a few counts. The chain uses TRBV5-1 and TRBJ1-1, with 8 positions matching TRBD1. The CDR3 has 14 residues. Germline V gene data show CDR1 as SGHRS and CDR2 as YFSETQ. The trim removed 2 bases at V and 4 bases at J, leaving 4 bases unmatched. CDR3 nucleotide sequence: TGCGCCAGCAGCTTCGACAGGGGAGCCACTGAAGCTTTCTTT. Translation gives CASSFDRGATEAFF.

This chain uses TRBV4-1 with TRBJ2-5; D remains ambiguous. This CDR3 is 14 amino acids long. Germline CDR1 reads MGHRA; CDR2 reads YSYEKL. V shed 0 bases and J shed 9 bases, with 14 bases lying between them. Here the CDR3 reads CASSQDWLVKAQYF. The CDR3 region has the DNA TGCGCCAGCAGCCAAGATTGGCTGGTAAAAGCCCAGTACTTC.

This rearrangement joins TRBV6-1 to TRBJ1-2; the match to TRBD1 covers 7 bases. The CDR3 sequence is 12 residues long. Per the germline V gene, CDR1 is MNHNS and CDR2 is SASEGT. Losses at the gene ends were 3 bases for V and 13 bases for J; bases not matched to a gene: 8. The DNA of the CDR3 is TGTGCCAGCAGTGACCCGGGACAGAAAGGCACCTTC. This translates into CASSDPGQKGTF.

The chain has TRBV10-3 and TRBJ1-2; TRBD1 might be the D (6 bases). Looked up from germline, CDR1 is ENHRY and CDR2 is SYGVKD. The CDR3 covers 13 residues. The V and J ends lost 8 bases and 4 bases respectively, with 14 bases between them. This CDR3 reads CAIGSQGTYGYTF. CDR3 in DNA: TGTGCCATCGGCTCACAGGGCACCTATGGCTACACCTTC.

Here the CDR3 DNA reads TGTGCCAGCAGCTTGGCACTAGCGGGGGGGCAAGCAGATACGCAGTATTTT. As protein: CASSLALAGGQADTQYF. J is TRBJ2-3 and V is TRBV5-4; 13 bases are a match to TRBD2. Trimming removed 0 bases from V and 4 bases from J; junction bases left unmatched: 5. CDR1 is SGHNT and CDR2 is YYREEE in the germline V gene (reference sequence). CDR3 length: 17 residues.